The source of this T cell receptor (beta chain) is a study of beta chain features in type 1 diabetes. This clone was observed a few times. The collection from each donor was one heparinised blood draw averaging approximately 110 mL. Every bit of the isolated RNA underwent reverse transcription, so sequencing read expressed TCRB transcripts. The table came from immunoSEQ multiplex PCR; TCRdb's copy has only in-frame clones and leaves some out. The table records roughly 300,000 clones, 8% of them present only once. The germline gives CDR1 SEHNR, CDR2 FQNEAQ (reference sequence). The germline V and J ends were trimmed by 4 bases and 2 bases, with 16 bases remaining between them. This CDR3 region has 16 residues.

The specimen sequenced was central memory CD4+ T cells from blood. The V and J genes are TRBV7-9 and TRBJ2-3; D not resolved. The TCR sequence derives from a young woman in good health. CDR3 sequence: CASSYGLDLNTDTQYF. CDR3 bases: TGTGCCAGCAGCTATGGGCTAGATCTCAACACAGATACGCAGTATTTT.